Below are 11 T cell receptor beta chains sequenced from a single sample in a study of T cells in tuberculosis. The assay was immunoSEQ multiplex PCR, and TCRdb's table has in-frame clones only and misses some. Of 25,000 to 40,000 clones listed, around 93% were seen once; the top ten hold approximately 7.5%. Source material: PBMCs. The receptor set was obtained from a donor between 10 and 29 years old with latent tuberculosis or without tuberculosis infection. Some clones in this sample may be carry-over from other donors' samples.

The chain has TRBV9 and TRBJ2-3, with D possibly TRBD2 on 7 matching bases. This CDR3 is 16 amino acids long. V gave up 0 bases and J gave up 6 bases, with 17 bases separating them. CDR1 and CDR2 (germline): SGDLS, YYNGEE. The CDR3 coding sequence is TGTGCCAGCAGCGTAGATGGGGGGGCGTTAATTGATACGCAGTATTTT. This sequence encodes CASSVDGGALIDTQYF.

This chain joins TRBV5-1 and TRBJ2-2; the match to TRBD1 covers 9 bases. CDR3 length: 19 residues. J lost 4 bases, V lost 4 bases, and 17 bases had no gene match. Germline V gene data show CDR1 as SGHRS and CDR2 as YFSETQ. The CDR3 bases are TGCGCCAGCAGCGGCCGGGACAGGGAACTCGCTGGGTCCACCGGGGAGCTGTTTTTT. This translates into CASSGRDRELAGSTGELFF.

The chain has TRBV10-2 and TRBJ1-1, with unresolved D. V gave up 3 bases and J gave up 6 bases, with 14 bases separating them. The CDR3 spans 14 residues. Per the germline V gene, CDR1 is WSHSY and CDR2 is SAAADI. Here the CDR3 reads CASSETFGVPEAFF. The CDR3 nucleotides read TGCGCCAGCAGTGAAACCTTCGGGGTCCCTGAAGCTTTCTTT.

The genes are TRBV28 and TRBJ1-5; D not resolved. V lost 5 bases to trimming and J lost 1 base, with 15 bases between them. Germline V gene sequence: CDR1 MDHEN, CDR2 SYDVKM. This CDR3 region has 16 residues. CDR3 sequence reads: CASSLFAGGSNQPQHF. CDR3 nucleotides: TGTGCCAGCAGTCTATTCGCCGGAGGGAGCAATCAGCCCCAGCATTTT.

This rearrangement joins TRBV29-1 to TRBJ1-1, with 8 positions matching TRBD1. Per germline, CDR1 SQVTM and CDR2 ANQGSEA. This CDR3 is built from 12 residues. V was clipped by 5 bases and J by 3 bases; unmatched bases: 2. CDR3 region: CSVSGGHTEAFF. CDR3 nucleotide sequence: TGCAGCGTTTCAGGGGGCCACACTGAAGCTTTCTTT. The full variable domain, with the rest looked up from reference TRBV29-1 and TRBJ1-1, is SAVISQKPSRDICQRGTSLTIQCQVDSQVTMMFWYRQQPGQSLTLIATANQGSEATYESGFVIDKFPISRPNLTFSTLTVSNMSPEDSSIYLCSVSGGHTEAFFGQGTRLTVV.

The gene calls are TRBV6-1 and TRBJ1-2; no firm D call. The CDR3 totals 13 residues. V shed 0 bases and J shed 8 bases, with 10 bases lying between them. CDR1 is MNHNS, CDR2 SASEGT, per germline. In DNA form, the CDR3 reads TGTGCCAGCAGTGAAGCGTCCGGGATGGGCTACACCTTC. Translating it yields CASSEASGMGYTF.

The chain is built from TRBV18 and TRBJ2-2; possibly TRBD2 for D (6 bases). Germline V gene lookup returns CDR1 KGHSH and CDR2 LQKENI. V was pared by 8 bases and J by 4 bases, with 11 bases between. This CDR3 region has 13 residues. CDR3 bases: TGTGCCAGCCACGGGAGAGGCACCGGGGAGCTGTTTTTT. Protein product: CASHGRGTGELFF. Filled out from reference TRBV18 and TRBJ2-2, the complete variable domain reads NAGVMQNPRHLVRRRGQEARLRCSPMKGHSHVYWYRQLPEEGLKFMVYLQKENIIDESGMPKERFSAEFPKEGPSILRIQQVVRGDSAAYFCASHGRGTGELFFGEGSRLTVL.

The rearrangement joins TRBV5-8 to TRBJ1-3; 8 bases are a match to TRBD1. The CDR3 runs 14 residues. V dropped 2 bases and J dropped 4; count of bases not matched to a gene: 2. Germline V gene sequence: CDR1 SGHTS, CDR2 YDEGEE. This chain's CDR3 is CASSLTGGGNTIYF. As DNA, the CDR3 is TGTGCCAGCAGCTTAACAGGGGGAGGAAACACCATATATTTT.

The chain couples TRBV30 to TRBJ2-7; TRBD2 is a possible D gene (6 bases). The germline V gene encodes CDR1 GTSNPN and CDR2 SVGIG (reference sequence). V lost 7 bases to trimming and J lost 3 bases, with 13 bases between them. The CDR3 extends over 12 amino acids. The CDR3 coding sequence is TGTGCCTTCGGGAGTGGAAACTACGAGCAGTACTTC. Translating gives CAFGSGNYEQYF.

The chain combines TRBV6-6 with TRBJ2-7, with TRBD2 matching 7 bases. Germline-derived CDR1 and CDR2 are MNHNY and SVGAGI (reference sequence). The junction had 5 bases not matched to a gene; V was cut back by 6 bases and J by 0 bases. CDR3 length equals 14 residues. The CDR3 here is CASSRLASSYEQYF. The CDR3 DNA reads TGTGCCAGCAGCAGACTAGCTTCCTCCTACGAGCAGTACTTC.

This clone has a handful of counts. The V call is TRBV2, the J call TRBJ2-2; D not resolved. The CDR3 extends over 13 amino acids. V lost 4 bases to trimming and J lost 5 bases, with 8 bases between them. Germline CDR1 SNHLY, CDR2 FYNNEI. In DNA, the CDR3 is TGTGCCAGCAGTGTGAAGCCTACCGGGGAGCTGTTTTTT. Encoded protein: CASSVKPTGELFF.